This T cell receptor (beta chain) came from a study of blood T cell repertoires in COVID-19. V trimming: 6 bases; J trimming: 3 bases; junction bases outside the gene matches: 3. Germline CDR1 and CDR2: MDHEN and SYDVKM. The CDR3 runs to 13 residues. Methods used by the authors: Estimated nucleated cell counts came from reference gene primer amplification. Clones were sequenced by immunoSEQ multiplex PCR, and TCRdb holds only the in-frame ones, with some missing. V and J calls and clone size are those listed in that table; D and trimming were worked out from the DNA. The table lists 60,000 to 80,000 clones, about 85% of them singletons. This clone occurred a few times.

Specimen: peripheral blood. The TCR comes from a man between 50 and 59 years old with COVID-19, enrolled during active disease. The chain joins TRBV28 to TRBJ2-7; TRBD1 agrees at 9 bases. CDR3: CASSLGQGYEQYF. As DNA, the CDR3 is TGTGCCAGCAGCCTGGGACAGGGCTACGAGCAGTACTTC.